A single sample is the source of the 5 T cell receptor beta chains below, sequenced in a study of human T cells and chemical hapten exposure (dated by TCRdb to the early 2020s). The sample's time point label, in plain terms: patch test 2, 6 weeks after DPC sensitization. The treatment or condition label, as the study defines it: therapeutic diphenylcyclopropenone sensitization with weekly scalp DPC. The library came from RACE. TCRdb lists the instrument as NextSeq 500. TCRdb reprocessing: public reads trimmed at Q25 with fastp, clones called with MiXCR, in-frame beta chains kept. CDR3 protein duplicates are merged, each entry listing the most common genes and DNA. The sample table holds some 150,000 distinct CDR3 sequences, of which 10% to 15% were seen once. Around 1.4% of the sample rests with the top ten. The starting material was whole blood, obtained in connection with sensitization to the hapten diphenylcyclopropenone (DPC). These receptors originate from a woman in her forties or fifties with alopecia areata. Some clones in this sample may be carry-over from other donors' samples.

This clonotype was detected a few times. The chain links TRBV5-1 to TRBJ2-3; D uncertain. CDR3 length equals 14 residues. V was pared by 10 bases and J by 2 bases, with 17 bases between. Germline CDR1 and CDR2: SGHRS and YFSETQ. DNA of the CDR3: TGCGCCTCCCGAACCGAACGTGCCACAGATACGCAGTATTTT. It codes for CASRTERATDTQYF.

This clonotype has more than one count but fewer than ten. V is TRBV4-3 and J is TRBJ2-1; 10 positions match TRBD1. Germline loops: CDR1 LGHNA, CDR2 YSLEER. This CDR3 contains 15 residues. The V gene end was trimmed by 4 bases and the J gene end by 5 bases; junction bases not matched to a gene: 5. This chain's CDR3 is CASSRDRGLDNEQFF. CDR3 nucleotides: TGCGCCAGCAGCCGAGACAGGGGGCTAGACAATGAGCAGTTCTTC.

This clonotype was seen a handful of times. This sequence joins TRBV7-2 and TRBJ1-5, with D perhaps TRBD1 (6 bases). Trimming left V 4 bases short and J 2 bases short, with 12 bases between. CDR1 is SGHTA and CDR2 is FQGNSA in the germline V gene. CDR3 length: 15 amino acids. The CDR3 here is CASSSRGVGNQPQHF. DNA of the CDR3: TGTGCCAGCAGCTCTAGGGGGGTTGGCAATCAGCCCCAGCATTTT. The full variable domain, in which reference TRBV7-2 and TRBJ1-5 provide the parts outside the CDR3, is GAGVSQSPSNKVTEKGKDVELRCDPISGHTALYWYRQSLGQGLEFLIYFQGNSAPDKSGLPSDRFSAERTGGSVSTLTIQRTQQEDSAVYLCASSSRGVGNQPQHFGDGTRLSIL.

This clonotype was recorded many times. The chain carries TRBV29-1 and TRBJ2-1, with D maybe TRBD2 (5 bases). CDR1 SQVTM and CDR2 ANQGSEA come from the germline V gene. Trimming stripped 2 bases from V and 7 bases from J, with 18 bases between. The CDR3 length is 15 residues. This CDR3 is CSVEIQRRKWNEQFF. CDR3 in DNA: TGCAGCGTTGAAATCCAGCGGAGGAAATGGAATGAGCAGTTCTTC.

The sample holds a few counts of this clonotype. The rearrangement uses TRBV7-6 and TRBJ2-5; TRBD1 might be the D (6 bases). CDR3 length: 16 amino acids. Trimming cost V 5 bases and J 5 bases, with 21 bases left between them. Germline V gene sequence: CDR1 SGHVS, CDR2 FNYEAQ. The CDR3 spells CASSPWTVKLGETQYF. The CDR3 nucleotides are TGTGCCAGCAGCCCCTGGACAGTCAAGCTGGGGGAGACCCAGTACTTC.